Listed below are T cell receptor beta chains from one sample, sequenced in a study of T-cell reconstitution after alpha-beta-depleted transplantation in children. MiXCR, run by TCRdb on the PCR reads, gives a single entry per CDR3 protein. The sample has almost 600,000 distinct CDR3 sequences; 20% to 30% are singletons. This material consisted of PBMCs, taken before TCRalphabeta/CD19-depleted stem cell transplant. These receptor sequences come from a boy less than two years old with Wiskott-Aldrich syndrome, due to receive a stem cell transplant. CDR3s include the opening cysteine and the closing phenylalanine or tryptophan. The order of the fields is J gene, V gene, D gene, clone size, CDR3 DNA, CDR3 protein. A D gene is named only where the DNA matches it firmly. The size entry is marked missing in some rows and otherwise reads once, few, many or a size class.

j_call: TRBJ2-1; v_call: TRBV5-1; d_call: TRBD2; clone_size: NA; cdr3_nt: TGCGCCAGCAGCTTGGAAGGACTAGCACGGGACCGCTCCTACAATGAGCAGTTCTTC; cdr3_aa: CASSLEGLARDRSYNEQFF
j_call: TRBJ2-1; v_call: TRBV10-3; d_call: TRBD2; clone_size: NA; cdr3_nt: TGTGCCATCAGGGGGACTAGCGGGAGTAGGCAAGGAGTTCTGATTGGCTACAATGAGCAGTTCTTC; cdr3_aa: CAIRGTSGSRQGVLIGYNEQFF
j_call: TRBJ1-5; v_call: TRBV12-3/TRBV12-4; d_call: NA; clone_size: many; cdr3_nt: TGTGCCAGCAGTTTAACAGGGTCGAGCAATCAGCCCCAGCATTTT; cdr3_aa: CASSLTGSSNQPQHF
j_call: TRBJ2-1; v_call: TRBV19; d_call: NA; clone_size: few; cdr3_nt: TGTGCCAGTAGTTGGAGGGGTGGCAATGAGCAGTTCTTC; cdr3_aa: CASSWRGGNEQFF
j_call: TRBJ2-1; v_call: TRBV29-1; d_call: TRBD2; clone_size: NA; cdr3_nt: TGCAGCGCCCTCCAGCGGGGGAGCTCCTACAATGAGCAGTTCTTC; cdr3_aa: CSALQRGSSYNEQFF
j_call: TRBJ2-3; v_call: TRBV7-8; d_call: TRBD2; clone_size: NA; cdr3_nt: TGTGCCAGCGAGGCGCTAGCGGAGCTCACAGATACGCAGTATTTT; cdr3_aa: CASEALAELTDTQYF
j_call: TRBJ1-1; v_call: TRBV27; d_call: TRBD1; clone_size: NA; cdr3_nt: TGTGCCAGCAGTCCCGGGACAGGACGTGAAGCTTTCTTT; cdr3_aa: CASSPGTGREAFF
j_call: TRBJ2-5; v_call: TRBV10-3; d_call: TRBD2; clone_size: NA; cdr3_nt: TGTGCCATCAGGGGGACTAGCCCACAAGAGACCCAGTACTTC; cdr3_aa: CAIRGTSPQETQYF
j_call: TRBJ2-1; v_call: TRBV6-1; d_call: TRBD2; clone_size: few; cdr3_nt: TGTGCCAGCAAGCCTTATGGGACTAGTGATAATGAGCAGTTCTTC; cdr3_aa: CASKPYGTSDNEQFF
j_call: TRBJ2-7; v_call: TRBV28; d_call: NA; clone_size: medium-sized; cdr3_nt: TGTGCCAGCAGTTTTCTAACGGATGGCGAGCAGTACTTC; cdr3_aa: CASSFLTDGEQYF
j_call: TRBJ2-1; v_call: TRBV15; d_call: TRBD2; clone_size: few; cdr3_nt: TGTGCCACCAGCAGAGTCCCGGGACTAGCGGGAGATCAGGAGCAGTTCTTC; cdr3_aa: CATSRVPGLAGDQEQFF
j_call: TRBJ2-7; v_call: TRBV12-3/TRBV12-4; d_call: NA; clone_size: few; cdr3_nt: TGTGCCAGCAGTTGGTCACAGGGAGGCTACGAGCAGTACTTC; cdr3_aa: CASSWSQGGYEQYF
j_call: TRBJ2-2; v_call: TRBV28; d_call: NA; clone_size: NA; cdr3_nt: TGTGCCAGCAGTTGGATTGACACCGGGGAGCTGTTTTTT; cdr3_aa: CASSWIDTGELFF
j_call: TRBJ2-1; v_call: TRBV4-2; d_call: TRBD2; clone_size: few; cdr3_nt: TGTGCCAGCAGCCAAGCAGGGACTAGCGGGAGTTACAATGAGCAGTTCTTC; cdr3_aa: CASSQAGTSGSYNEQFF
j_call: TRBJ2-7; v_call: TRBV12-3/TRBV12-4; d_call: NA; clone_size: NA; cdr3_nt: TGTGCCAGCAGGCGAGAATCCTACGAGCAGTACTTC; cdr3_aa: CASRRESYEQYF
j_call: TRBJ2-1; v_call: TRBV4-2; d_call: TRBD2; clone_size: few; cdr3_nt: TGTGCCAGCAGCCAACTACTAGCGGGAGTGAATGAGCAGTTCTTC; cdr3_aa: CASSQLLAGVNEQFF
j_call: TRBJ2-3; v_call: TRBV4-1; d_call: TRBD2; clone_size: many; cdr3_nt: TGCGCCAGCAGCCGAAATAGCGGGAACACAGATACGCAGTATTTT; cdr3_aa: CASSRNSGNTDTQYF
j_call: TRBJ2-1; v_call: TRBV5-1; d_call: TRBD2; clone_size: NA; cdr3_nt: TGCGCCAGCCGGACTAGCGGGAGTTCGGGCAATGAGCAGTTCTTC; cdr3_aa: CASRTSGSSGNEQFF
j_call: TRBJ2-5; v_call: TRBV7-8; d_call: TRBD2; clone_size: NA; cdr3_nt: TGTGCCAGCAGCTTAGTCTTAGCGGGAGTCCAAGAGACCCAGTACTTC; cdr3_aa: CASSLVLAGVQETQYF
j_call: TRBJ1-6; v_call: TRBV5-1; d_call: NA; clone_size: NA; cdr3_nt: TGCGCCAGCAGCTTGGCCGACAGGCGGTCACCCCTCCACTTT; cdr3_aa: CASSLADRRSPLHF
j_call: TRBJ1-1; v_call: TRBV5-4; d_call: TRBD1; clone_size: few; cdr3_nt: TGTGCCAGCAGCCAGATAATTTTACAGGGGTCGCCGACTGAAGCTTTCTTT; cdr3_aa: CASSQIILQGSPTEAFF
j_call: TRBJ2-5; v_call: TRBV3-1; d_call: NA; clone_size: few; cdr3_nt: TGTGCCAGCAGCCAGAATGGACAGCAAGAGACCCAGTACTTC; cdr3_aa: CASSQNGQQETQYF
j_call: TRBJ2-7; v_call: TRBV5-1; d_call: NA; clone_size: few; cdr3_nt: TGCGCCAGCAGCCAGGATAGCAAACCCTACGAGCAGTACTTC; cdr3_aa: CASSQDSKPYEQYF
j_call: TRBJ2-1; v_call: TRBV5-1; d_call: TRBD2; clone_size: few; cdr3_nt: TGCGCCAGCAGCATTCGGACTAGATTGAGTGAGCAGTTCTTC; cdr3_aa: CASSIRTRLSEQFF
j_call: TRBJ1-1; v_call: TRBV15; d_call: NA; clone_size: NA; cdr3_nt: TGTGCCACCAGCAGAGATCGGGGGGACACTGAAGCTTTCTTT; cdr3_aa: CATSRDRGDTEAFF
j_call: TRBJ2-7; v_call: TRBV5-1; d_call: NA; clone_size: NA; cdr3_nt: TGCGCCAGCAGCCCTATAGCGGATAGCTCCTACGAGCAGTACTTC; cdr3_aa: CASSPIADSSYEQYF
j_call: TRBJ2-1; v_call: TRBV6-4; d_call: TRBD1; clone_size: few; cdr3_nt: TGTGCCAGCAGTAACATGGGACAGGGGGAAGGTGAGCAGTTCTTC; cdr3_aa: CASSNMGQGEGEQFF
j_call: TRBJ2-1; v_call: TRBV5-6; d_call: NA; clone_size: once; cdr3_nt: TGTGCCAGCAGCTTGTCAGTTTCGAGCTCCTACAATGAGCAGTTCTTC; cdr3_aa: CASSLSVSSSYNEQFF
j_call: TRBJ1-1; v_call: TRBV5-1; d_call: NA; clone_size: NA; cdr3_nt: TGCGCCAGCAGCCGACGGGCAGGCCCCGCGAACACTGAAGCTTTCTTT; cdr3_aa: CASSRRAGPANTEAFF
j_call: TRBJ2-1; v_call: TRBV5-1; d_call: TRBD2; clone_size: NA; cdr3_nt: TGCGCCAGCAGCTTGTCCCAACTAGCGGGCTCTGGAAATGAGCAGTTCTTC; cdr3_aa: CASSLSQLAGSGNEQFF
j_call: TRBJ1-1; v_call: TRBV15; d_call: NA; clone_size: few; cdr3_nt: TGTGCCACCAGCAGAGACGTGGCTGAAGCTTTCTTT; cdr3_aa: CATSRDVAEAFF
j_call: TRBJ2-1; v_call: TRBV2; d_call: NA; clone_size: NA; cdr3_nt: TGTGCCAGCGAAATCGGACAGAAGTTCTTC; cdr3_aa: CASEIGQKFF
j_call: TRBJ2-1; v_call: TRBV9; d_call: NA; clone_size: NA; cdr3_nt: TGTGCCAGCAGCAAGGATGGGGGGAGCTCCTACAATGAGCAGTTCTTC; cdr3_aa: CASSKDGGSSYNEQFF
j_call: TRBJ2-3; v_call: TRBV28; d_call: NA; clone_size: few; cdr3_nt: TGTGCCAGCAGTGCCGGTCCCCTGTATAGCACAGATACGCAGTATTTT; cdr3_aa: CASSAGPLYSTDTQYF
j_call: TRBJ1-2; v_call: TRBV7-2; d_call: NA; clone_size: NA; cdr3_nt: TGTGCCAGCAGCTTAGCGCTGATTGTCGGCCATGGCTACACCTTC; cdr3_aa: CASSLALIVGHGYTF
j_call: TRBJ2-1; v_call: TRBV24-1; d_call: NA; clone_size: NA; cdr3_nt: TGTGCCACCTCTAATACGGATGAGCAGTTCTTC; cdr3_aa: CATSNTDEQFF
j_call: TRBJ2-2; v_call: TRBV12-3/TRBV12-4; d_call: NA; clone_size: NA; cdr3_nt: TGTGCCAGCGGTTTGTTGGGGAACACCGGGGAGCTGTTTTTT; cdr3_aa: CASGLLGNTGELFF
j_call: TRBJ2-7; v_call: TRBV6-5; d_call: NA; clone_size: few; cdr3_nt: TGTGCCAGCAGTTACACGGGCTCATCCTACGAGCAGTACTTC; cdr3_aa: CASSYTGSSYEQYF
j_call: TRBJ1-2; v_call: TRBV3-1; d_call: NA; clone_size: NA; cdr3_nt: TGTGCCAGCAGCCAACTCGGCAGGGTAAACTATGGCTACACCTTC; cdr3_aa: CASSQLGRVNYGYTF
j_call: TRBJ2-1; v_call: TRBV20-1; d_call: NA; clone_size: few; cdr3_nt: TGCAGTGCAAGGCTCAGCGGACCTACCTACAATGAGCAGTTCTTC; cdr3_aa: CSARLSGPTYNEQFF
j_call: TRBJ2-1; v_call: TRBV5-1; d_call: NA; clone_size: NA; cdr3_nt: TGCGCCAGCAGCTTGGGGGAGCGGCCCTCCTACAATGAGCAGTTCTTC; cdr3_aa: CASSLGERPSYNEQFF
j_call: TRBJ1-4; v_call: TRBV10-3; d_call: TRBD1; clone_size: few; cdr3_nt: TGTGCCATCTCCGACGACAGGGGTCGCGAAAAACTGTTTTTT; cdr3_aa: CAISDDRGREKLFF
j_call: TRBJ2-2; v_call: TRBV5-1; d_call: NA; clone_size: few; cdr3_nt: TGCGCCAGCAGCTTAAAGAGTTCGGCCGGGGAGCTGTTTTTT; cdr3_aa: CASSLKSSAGELFF
j_call: TRBJ1-5; v_call: TRBV29-1; d_call: NA; clone_size: few; cdr3_nt: TGCAGCGTGATGTTCAGTAGCAATCAGCCCCAGCATTTT; cdr3_aa: CSVMFSSNQPQHF
j_call: TRBJ2-2; v_call: TRBV10-3; d_call: NA; clone_size: NA; cdr3_nt: TGTGCCATCAGTGGAATAGGGAAAGACACCGGGGAGCTGTTTTTT; cdr3_aa: CAISGIGKDTGELFF
j_call: TRBJ2-1; v_call: TRBV4-2; d_call: TRBD2; clone_size: NA; cdr3_nt: TGTGCCAGCAGCCAAGGAGCGGGAGGTCTTCGGGGTGAGCAGTTCTTC; cdr3_aa: CASSQGAGGLRGEQFF
j_call: TRBJ1-1; v_call: TRBV20-1; d_call: NA; clone_size: few; cdr3_nt: TGCAGTGCTAGAAGCGGGCCCACTGAAGCTTTCTTT; cdr3_aa: CSARSGPTEAFF
j_call: TRBJ1-1; v_call: TRBV5-1; d_call: NA; clone_size: NA; cdr3_nt: TGCGCCAGCAGTTTCGACTTGGCAGGGGTCACTGAAGCTTTCTTT; cdr3_aa: CASSFDLAGVTEAFF
j_call: TRBJ2-7; v_call: TRBV5-1; d_call: NA; clone_size: NA; cdr3_nt: TGCGCCAGCAGCCCGTATCGACTGCAGGGGAATCGAGGAGCCTACGAGCAGTACTTC; cdr3_aa: CASSPYRLQGNRGAYEQYF
j_call: TRBJ1-4; v_call: TRBV20-1; d_call: TRBD1; clone_size: few; cdr3_nt: TGCAGTGCTAGAGATCTCGGGACAGGGGGCGCCCGGGAAAAACTGTTTTTT; cdr3_aa: CSARDLGTGGAREKLFF
j_call: TRBJ2-2; v_call: TRBV28; d_call: NA; clone_size: few; cdr3_nt: TGTGCCAGCAGTCCCTTGGGATGGGACACCGGGGAGCTGTTTTTT; cdr3_aa: CASSPLGWDTGELFF
j_call: TRBJ1-5; v_call: TRBV18; d_call: NA; clone_size: NA; cdr3_nt: TGTGCCAGCTCACCCCCTCCAGGGAATCAGCCCCAGCATTTT; cdr3_aa: CASSPPPGNQPQHF
j_call: TRBJ2-3; v_call: TRBV6-1; d_call: TRBD2; clone_size: few; cdr3_nt: TGTGCCAGCAGTGAAGTGGGACTAGCGGGTATCACAGATACGCAGTATTTT; cdr3_aa: CASSEVGLAGITDTQYF
j_call: TRBJ2-7; v_call: TRBV5-5; d_call: NA; clone_size: NA; cdr3_nt: TGTGCCAGCAGCACTGGGGTGGTCCACGAGCAGTACTTC; cdr3_aa: CASSTGVVHEQYF
j_call: TRBJ2-1; v_call: TRBV7-3; d_call: NA; clone_size: NA; cdr3_nt: TGTGCCAGCAGCTTAGTTGGCGGGAAGGGCCACAATGAGCAGTTCTTC; cdr3_aa: CASSLVGGKGHNEQFF